This T cell receptor (beta chain) emerged from a study of T cell responses to AZD1222 COVID-19 vaccine (dated by TCRdb to the early 2020s). Turning to the overall study: Because spike-specific TCR depth and breadth did not differ between the two schedules, AZD1222 recipients who got a second dose at roughly 4 weeks were pooled with those who got a second dose at roughly 12 weeks. TCR sequencing was performed for over 230 trial participants, of whom 200 to 220 were given two doses of AZD1222 and about 25 were given two doses of MenACWY control vaccine. Trial participants were enrolled by age into subgroups of 18-55, 56-69 and 70-plus years, and approximately 150, 30 and 60 TCR-sequenced participants, respectively, were included in these subgroups. Study-wide findings and limitations: Because no samples from the day 14 peak response were available, repertoires could be characterized only after the peak T cell response. Most participants were white British and females outnumbered males, and the authors suggested that clonal diversity may have been underestimated. Nearly half of unique spike-specific TCRs reportedly recognized epitopes outside regions mutated in the B.1.351 and B.1.1.7 variants. Spike-specific TCR breadth and depth rose significantly after two AZD1222 doses compared with day 0 and with MenACWY recipients. Conclusions about previously exposed vaccinees were limited because only six AZD1222 recipients were SARS-CoV-2 seropositive at baseline. CD4 TCRs associated with the vaccine covered the entire spike protein, and the dominant responses were in regions 160-218 and 743-854. In the small 56-69-year group, the increase in depth fell short of significance, most likely because of low power.

The CDR3 regions of human TCRbeta chains were analyzed by immunosequencing. The authors processed their data as follows. TCRs in the repertoires were compared against a reference library of SARS-CoV-2-specific TCRs that had been generated with the MIRA antigen-specificity platform. Breadth was defined as the fraction of unique TCRs that were SARS-CoV-2-associated, and depth was defined as the fraction of total T cells that were SARS-CoV-2-associated. Using the MIRA data, each spike-specific TCR was mapped to the spike region that the TCR reacts to and placed in a CD4 or CD8 class. Log10-transformed breadth and depth values were compared by one-way ANOVA with Sidak's multiple comparisons tests. TCRdb carries this immuneACCESS record with in-frame sequences only. Its versions omit some clonotypes, under half of them owing to an unresolved V gene in the studies checked, with the rest unexplained. The D gene and trimming were derived from the DNA, and the V and J assignments and clone size from that table. Here the sample has about 120,000 clones; 80% to 90% occur a single time. The top ten clonotypes cover approximately 8.5% of the sample.

As concerns this clone: Its antigen is currently not known. One base away there is no much larger clone; base qualities are not given.

The meaning of the sample's time point label: baseline before first vaccination. Vaccinee samples came from UK trials COV001 and COV002, including a single-blind randomized controlled phase 2/3 trial of AZD1222 (ChAdOx1 nCoV-19) in healthy adults. For TCRbeta chain sequencing, PBMC samples from trial participants were taken at day 0 and at day 28 after the second dose. Including the terminal cysteine and phenylalanine, the CDR3 comprises 13 residues. This entry keeps only the CDR3 DNA: 39 bases, framed from base 1. A distance of 5 bases separates the germline ends of V and J, which lose 3 bases and 4 bases respectively. The germline V gene sets CDR1 to KGHDR and CDR2 to SFDVKD.

The sequencing used peripheral blood, collected on day 0 of AZD1222 vaccination. This clonotype originated in an adult in good health. The chain links TRBV24-1 with TRBJ2-2; the D segment cannot be called with confidence. The CDR3 region: CATSDGRTGELFF. The DNA sequence is given as TGTGCCACCAGTGATGGGCGCACCGGGGAGCTGTTTTTT.